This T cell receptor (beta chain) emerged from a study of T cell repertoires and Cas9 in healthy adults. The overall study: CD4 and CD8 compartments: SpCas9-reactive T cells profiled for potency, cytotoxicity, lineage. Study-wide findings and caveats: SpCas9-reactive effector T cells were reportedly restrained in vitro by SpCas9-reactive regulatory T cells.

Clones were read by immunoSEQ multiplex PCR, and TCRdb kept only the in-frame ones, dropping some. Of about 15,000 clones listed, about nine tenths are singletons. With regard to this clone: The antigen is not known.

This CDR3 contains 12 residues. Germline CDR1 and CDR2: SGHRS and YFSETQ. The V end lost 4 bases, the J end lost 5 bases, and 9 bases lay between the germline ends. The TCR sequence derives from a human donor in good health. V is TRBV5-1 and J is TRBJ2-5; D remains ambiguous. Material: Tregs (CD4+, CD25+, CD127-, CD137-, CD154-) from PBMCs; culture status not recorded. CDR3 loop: CASSTAAETQYF. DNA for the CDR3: TGCGCCAGCAGCACGGCTGCCGAGACCCAGTACTTC.